Listed here is a single TCR beta chain. The antigen remains unidentified. This sample is part of a study of cytomegalovirus exposure and HLA in healthy donors. Study results and limitations: The study found most TCR sequences rare, yet found some public TCRs in many donors. According to the study, 150 to 200 TCR beta chains were cytomegalovirus-associated.

The CDR3 has 15 residues. Looked up from germline, CDR1 is SGHRS and CDR2 is YFSETQ. V was trimmed by 0 bases and J by 5 bases, leaving 12 bases between them. This table comes from immunoSEQ multiplex PCR, and its TCRdb copy is limited to in-frame clones, with some not included. The sample has about 220,000 clones; under 95% are singletons. The sequencing input was PBMCs. The V call is TRBV5-1, the J call TRBJ2-1, with no clear D. The TCR was taken from a woman aged 18 to 35 in good health and CMV-seronegative. The DNA for the CDR3 is TGCGCCAGCAGCTTGGGCGGTCTTGGCCACAATGAGCAGTTCTTC. Translated: CASSLGGLGHNEQFF.